These T cell receptor beta chains were read from a single sample in a study of regulatory T cells in long-lasting Graves disease. Each CDR3 protein is one row after TCRdb ran MiXCR on the multiplex PCR reads. This table holds 200,000 to 250,000 distinct CDR3 sequences, roughly a fifth found once. These data were likewise used in another study, on T cells in Graves' hyperthyroidism and ophthalmopathy.

This material consisted of peripheral blood mononuclear cells (PBMCs), taken at new diagnosis, from a patient treated with antithyroid drugs. Every receptor here comes from a woman aged 25 to 39 with Graves disease. Each CDR3 is given with its conserved first and last residue. The D gene is left open where the match is weak.

TRBV4-1	TRBJ1-2	.	CASRVTNLGVNYGYTF
TRBV10-3	TRBJ1-1	.	CAISDRSGAEAFF
TRBV5-1	TRBJ2-2	.	CASRTTGELFF
TRBV18	TRBJ2-2	.	CASSAVTNTGELFF
TRBV27	TRBJ2-2	TRBD2	CASSSRLAGGTTGELFF
TRBV28	TRBJ1-1	TRBD1	CASSLLQGAEAFF
TRBV7-3	TRBJ1-6	.	CASREGGNSPLHF
TRBV27	TRBJ2-3	.	CASSDALSTDTQYF
TRBV30	TRBJ1-3	.	CAWPRARNTICF
TRBV24-1	TRBJ1-1	.	CATSDPNTGNTEAFF
TRBV3-1	TRBJ2-2	.	CASSPTSRGELFF
TRBV9	TRBJ2-7	.	CASSPGLSSYEQYF
TRBV30	TRBJ1-4	.	CAWAGPMGEKLFF
TRBV28	TRBJ2-2	.	CASNVAGSNTGELFF
TRBV11-2	TRBJ2-7	.	CASSPWDEQYF
TRBV4-1	TRBJ1-6	TRBD1	CASSQEAFSWGTANSPLHF
TRBV4-1	TRBJ1-3	.	CASSQERARGYSGNTIYF
TRBV5-8	TRBJ1-4	TRBD1	CASSRDRREKLFF
TRBV6-5	TRBJ1-3	TRBD1	CASSYSGTGAGNTIYF
TRBV24-1	TRBJ2-7	.	CASSFGLPLIPYF
TRBV7-3	TRBJ1-2	.	CASSLLPGYTF
TRBV20-1	TRBJ2-2	TRBD2	CSARRGSIGELFF
TRBV7-8	TRBJ1-1	.	CASSGRGLEAFF
TRBV19	TRBJ2-5	.	CASSIVEGETQYF
TRBV15	TRBJ1-4	TRBD1	CATSSGQGLGEKLFF
TRBV18	TRBJ1-1	.	CASSGLETTASEAFF
TRBV12-3/TRBV12-4	TRBJ1-2	.	CASSSNREIYNYGYTF
TRBV12-3/TRBV12-4	TRBJ2-3	.	CASRKRTDTQYF
TRBV20-1	TRBJ2-7	.	CSARDPVAGSYEQYF
TRBV3-1	TRBJ2-2	.	CASSPQTVNTGELFF
TRBV12-3/TRBV12-4	TRBJ2-1	.	CASSSGRRAYNEQFF
TRBV3-1	TRBJ1-2	.	CASSPTANYGYTF
TRBV11-2	TRBJ2-1	.	CASSLDSNEQFF
TRBV7-8	TRBJ1-1	.	CASSRTEGRAEAFF
TRBV5-6	TRBJ1-6	TRBD1	CASSLYQDRDNSPLHF
TRBV30	TRBJ2-1	TRBD2	CAWSGGTSGKSSYNEQFF
TRBV6-1	TRBJ2-1	TRBD2	CASRSGGGEYNEQFF
TRBV28	TRBJ2-3	TRBD2	CASSLELAGGLDTQYF
TRBV14	TRBJ2-1	.	CASSQDLPPSYNEQFF
TRBV20-1	TRBJ2-7	TRBD1	CSARLRTGSYEQYF
TRBV7-9	TRBJ1-2	.	CASSNLRGYTF
TRBV9	TRBJ1-4	TRBD1	CASSVGDRFPSTNEKLFF
TRBV2	TRBJ2-3	TRBD2	CASRGTSGRAGTDTQYF
TRBV11-2	TRBJ2-7	TRBD2	CASSLDSGGSAYEQYF
TRBV20-1	TRBJ1-1	.	CSARKSPNTEAFF
TRBV7-9	TRBJ2-7	.	CASSSPRRRGELADNYEQYF
TRBV12-3/TRBV12-4	TRBJ1-5	TRBD1	CASSPTGGLGSNQPQHF
TRBV6-4	TRBJ2-3	.	CASSAGSLGGGDTQYF
TRBV12-3/TRBV12-4	TRBJ1-1	.	CASNVLPGTEAFF
TRBV5-5	TRBJ1-1	.	CASSPTPNTEAFF
TRBV6-5	TRBJ1-2	.	CASSYAENYGYTF
TRBV5-1	TRBJ2-3	.	CASSLGGQGDTQYF
TRBV18	TRBJ1-6	.	CASSLGRDYNSPLHF
TRBV7-8	TRBJ1-1	.	CASSLEYNTEAFF
TRBV7-3	TRBJ1-4	TRBD1	CASSLTRTGDEKLFF
TRBV5-4	TRBJ2-7	.	CASKRGGGHEQYF
TRBV3-1	TRBJ2-7	TRBD1	CASSRPGTGGVYEQYF
TRBV5-1	TRBJ2-1	.	CASSLGGTSSYNEQFF
TRBV5-6	TRBJ2-7	.	CASSLAGQEQYF